This T cell receptor (beta chain) was documented in a study of response to subunit inactivated influenza vaccine. Study conclusions and caveats: The study's authors posited that every seasonal influenza vaccination enlists few new T cells.

TCRdb itself ran the RT-PCR reads through MiXCR, one entry per CDR3 protein. The table lists around 760,000 distinct CDR3 sequences, approximately 15% of them singletons, with approximately 7% in the top ten. This CDR3 is built from 14 residues. V dropped 0 bases and J dropped 8 bases, with 14 bases sitting between them. The V gene's germline CDR1 is DFQATT and CDR2 SNEGSKA (reference sequence). This clonotype was picked up a small number of times. Its antigen remains unknown. The TCR originated in a man over 45 who received an inactivated influenza vaccine. The rearrangement links TRBV20-1 to TRBJ2-1; D possibly corresponds to TRBD2 (6 bases). This sample comprised PBMCs from blood, obtained approximately 15 days before vaccination. As DNA, the CDR3 is TGCAGTGCTAGAGAGCGGGGAATTGGCGATGAGCAGTTCTTC. It is translated as CSARERGIGDEQFF.